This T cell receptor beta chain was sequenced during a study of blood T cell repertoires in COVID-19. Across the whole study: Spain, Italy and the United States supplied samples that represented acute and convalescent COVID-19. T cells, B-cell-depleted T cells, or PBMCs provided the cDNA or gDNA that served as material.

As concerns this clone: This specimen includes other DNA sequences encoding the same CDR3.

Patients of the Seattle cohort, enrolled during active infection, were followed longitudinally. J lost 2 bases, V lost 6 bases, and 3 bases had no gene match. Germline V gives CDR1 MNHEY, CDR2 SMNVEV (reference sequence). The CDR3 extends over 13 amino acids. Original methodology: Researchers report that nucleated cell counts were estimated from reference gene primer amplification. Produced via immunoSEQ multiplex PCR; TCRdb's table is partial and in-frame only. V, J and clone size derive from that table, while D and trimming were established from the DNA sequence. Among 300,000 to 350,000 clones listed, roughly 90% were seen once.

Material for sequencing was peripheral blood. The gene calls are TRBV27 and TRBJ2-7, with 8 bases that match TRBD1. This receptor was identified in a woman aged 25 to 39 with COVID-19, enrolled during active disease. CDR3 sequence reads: CASSPGQAYEQYF. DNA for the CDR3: TGTGCCAGCAGCCCGGGACAGGCCTACGAGCAGTACTTC.